A single sample gave rise to the 3 T cell receptor beta chains below, sequenced in a study of blood T cell repertoires in COVID-19. Measured with immunoSEQ multiplex PCR; TCRdb has only the in-frame clones, and not every one. The repertoire consists of about 130,000 clones, with approximately 90% occurring once and the leading ten covering roughly 2%. Sequenced sample: peripheral blood. The receptors come from a middle-aged man with COVID-19, enrolled during active disease.

This clone was seen only once. The chain recombines TRBV6-5 with TRBJ1-1; 7 nucleotides agree with TRBD1. The CDR3 totals 13 residues. Germline loops: CDR1 MNHEY, CDR2 SVGAGI. The ends lost 7 bases at V and 0 bases at J; junction bases unmatched: 2. The chain's CDR3 is CASTGQLNTEAFF. CDR3 sequence (DNA): TGTGCCAGCACGGGACAGCTGAACACTGAAGCTTTCTTT.

This chain uses TRBV29-1 with TRBJ2-3; 7 bases line up with TRBD1. The CDR3 sequence is 12 residues long. Germline trimming cut 8 bases from V and 6 bases from J; bases unmatched to any gene: 8. Germline CDR1 reads SQVTM; CDR2 reads ANQGSEA. CDR3 in amino acids: CSIGQDEDTQYF. The CDR3 region has the DNA TGCAGCATTGGACAGGACGAGGATACGCAGTATTTT.

The rearrangement joins TRBV6-1 to TRBJ2-3; D might be TRBD2 (6 bases). The germline V gene encodes CDR1 MNHNS and CDR2 SASEGT. The V end was cut by 3 bases, the J end by 1 base, with 14 bases between. The CDR3 covers 16 residues. The CDR3 DNA reads as TGTGCCAGCAGTGATCCGACTAGTCGCCGCACAGATACGCAGTATTTT. This gives the protein CASSDPTSRRTDTQYF.